Below, one T cell receptor (beta chain) is given with its context. This CDR3 spans 15 amino acids. CDR1 SNHLY and CDR2 FYNNEI come from the germline V gene. Trimming pared 4 bases from V and 6 bases from J, leaving 16 bases between. Assay used: immunoSEQ multiplex PCR; TCRdb lists only in-frame clones, some missing. Found here are 400,000 to 550,000 clones, approximately 90% of them singletons; the top ten hold roughly 4%. These data are taken from a study of blood T cell repertoires in COVID-19. Specimen: peripheral blood. The TCR comes from a woman aged 25 to 39 with acute or convalescent COVID-19. The chain links TRBV2 to TRBJ1-5; D gene unclear. The CDR3 nucleotides read TGTGCCAGCAGTGCGCCGGGGTCTTCTGGTCAGCCCCAGCATTTT. This sequence encodes CASSAPGSSGQPQHF.